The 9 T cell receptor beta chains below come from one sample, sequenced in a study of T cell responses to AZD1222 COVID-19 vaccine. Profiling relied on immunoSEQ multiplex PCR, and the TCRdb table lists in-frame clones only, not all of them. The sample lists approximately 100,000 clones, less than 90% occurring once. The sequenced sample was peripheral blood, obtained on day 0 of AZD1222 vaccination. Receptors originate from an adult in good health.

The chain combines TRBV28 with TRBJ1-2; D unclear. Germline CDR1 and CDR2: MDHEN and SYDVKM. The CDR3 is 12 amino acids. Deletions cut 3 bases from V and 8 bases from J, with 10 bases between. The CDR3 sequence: CASSFGVDGYTF. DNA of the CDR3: TGTGCCAGCAGTTTTGGGGTGGACGGCTACACCTTC.

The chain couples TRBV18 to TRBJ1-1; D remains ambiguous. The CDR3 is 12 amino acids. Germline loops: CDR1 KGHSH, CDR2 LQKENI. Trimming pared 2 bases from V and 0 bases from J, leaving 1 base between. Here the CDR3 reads CASSPMNTEAFF. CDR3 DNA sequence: TGTGCCAGCTCACCAATGAACACTGAAGCTTTCTTT.

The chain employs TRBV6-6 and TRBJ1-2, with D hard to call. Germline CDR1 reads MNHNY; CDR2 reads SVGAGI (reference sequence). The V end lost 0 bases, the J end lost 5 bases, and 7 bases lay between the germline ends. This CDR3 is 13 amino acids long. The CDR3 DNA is TGTGCCAGCAGTTACTCGAGGGAGTATGGCTACACCTTC. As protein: CASSYSREYGYTF.

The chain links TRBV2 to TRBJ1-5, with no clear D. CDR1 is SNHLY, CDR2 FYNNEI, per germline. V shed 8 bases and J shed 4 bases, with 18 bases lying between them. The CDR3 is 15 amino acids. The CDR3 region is CASQGSAAGNQPQHF. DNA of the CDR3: TGTGCCAGCCAAGGGTCGGCAGCGGGTAATCAGCCCCAGCATTTT.

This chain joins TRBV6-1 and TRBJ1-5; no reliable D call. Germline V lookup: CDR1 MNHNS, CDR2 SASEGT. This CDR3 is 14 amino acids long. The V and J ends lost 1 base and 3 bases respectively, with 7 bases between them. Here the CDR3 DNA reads TGTGCCAGCAGTGAAGGACACCTCAATCAGCCCCAGCATTTT. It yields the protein CASSEGHLNQPQHF.

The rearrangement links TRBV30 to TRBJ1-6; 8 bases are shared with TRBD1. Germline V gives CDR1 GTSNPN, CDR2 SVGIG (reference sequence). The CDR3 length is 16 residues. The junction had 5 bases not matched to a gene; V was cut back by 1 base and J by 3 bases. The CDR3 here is CAWSGQGWNYNSPLHF. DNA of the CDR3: TGTGCCTGGAGTGGACAGGGGTGGAACTATAATTCACCCCTCCACTTT.

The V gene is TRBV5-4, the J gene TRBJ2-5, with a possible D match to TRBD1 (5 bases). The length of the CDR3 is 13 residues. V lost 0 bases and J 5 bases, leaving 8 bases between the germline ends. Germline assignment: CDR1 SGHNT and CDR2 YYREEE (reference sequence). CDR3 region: CASSLAGLETQYF. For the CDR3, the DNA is TGTGCCAGCAGCTTGGCAGGGTTGGAGACCCAGTACTTC.

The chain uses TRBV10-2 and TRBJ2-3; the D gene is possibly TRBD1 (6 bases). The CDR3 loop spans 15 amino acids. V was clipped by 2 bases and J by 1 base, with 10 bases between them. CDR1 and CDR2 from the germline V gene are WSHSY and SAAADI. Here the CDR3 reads CASSERWGRTDTQYF. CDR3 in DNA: TGCGCCAGCAGTGAGCGTTGGGGGCGCACAGATACGCAGTATTTT.

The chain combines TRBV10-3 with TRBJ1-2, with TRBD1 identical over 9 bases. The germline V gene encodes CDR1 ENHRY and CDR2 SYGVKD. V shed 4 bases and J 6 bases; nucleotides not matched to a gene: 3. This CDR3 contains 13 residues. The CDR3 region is CAISGGQGNGYTF. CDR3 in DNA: TGTGCCATCAGTGGGGGACAGGGTAATGGCTACACCTTC.